The 30 T cell receptor beta chains below were found in one sample sequenced in a study of CD8+ T cells in alopecia areata. Extraction and reverse transcription of RNA yielded cDNA as the sequencing template. Assay: immunoSEQ multiplex PCR; the TCRdb copy retains only in-frame clones and omits some. The table includes approximately 200,000 clones, roughly three fifths detected once. Documented treatment: oral pan-JAK inhibitor, 5-10 mg twice daily. The material was CD4+ T cells sorted from blood, obtained at week 4, from a patient treated with tofacitinib. The receptors here all came from a human donor with alopecia areata.

This clone was counted between two and nine times. This rearrangement joins TRBV2 to TRBJ2-2; 7 nucleotides line up with TRBD1. V trimming: 4 bases; J trimming: 1 base; junction bases outside the gene matches: 6. Germline CDR1 SNHLY, CDR2 FYNNEI. The CDR3 extends over 16 amino acids. CDR3 DNA sequence: TGTGCCAGCAGTGCAGACAGGGCTTTGAACACCGGGGAGCTGTTTTTT. As protein: CASSADRALNTGELFF.

The J gene is TRBJ2-5, the V gene TRBV29-1; D not certain. CDR3 length: 13 residues. V was pared by 2 bases and J by 2 bases, with 9 bases between. Per the germline V gene, CDR1 is SQVTM and CDR2 is ANQGSEA. CDR3 amino acids: CSVEFSRQETQYF. The CDR3 region has the DNA TGCAGCGTTGAATTTTCCCGGCAAGAGACCCAGTACTTC. Based on the CDR3 plus reference TRBV29-1 and TRBJ2-5, the full variable domain is SAVISQKPSRDICQRGTSLTIQCQVDSQVTMMFWYRQQPGQSLTLIATANQGSEATYESGFVIDKFPISRPNLTFSTLTVSNMSPEDSSIYLCSVEFSRQETQYFGPGTRLLVL.

V gene TRBV30 combines with J gene TRBJ1-4; D perhaps matches TRBD1 (5 bases). CDR3 length: 15 amino acids. CDR1 is GTSNPN and CDR2 is SVGIG in the germline V gene (reference sequence). Trimming took off 0 bases at V and 5 bases at J, with 13 bases between the two ends. The CDR3 nucleotides read TGTGCCTGGAGTGTCCCGGGGCCCTGGAATGAAAAACTGTTTTTT. Its protein product is CAWSVPGPWNEKLFF.

V gene TRBV7-2 combines with J gene TRBJ2-5; 7 nucleotides line up with TRBD1. The CDR3 contains 13 residues. The V and J ends lost 3 bases and 5 bases, in that order; junction bases with no gene match: 3. Germline V gene data show CDR1 as SGHTA and CDR2 as FQGNSA. CDR3 sequence reads: CASSFDRAETQYF. CDR3 DNA: TGTGCCAGCAGCTTCGACAGGGCGGAGACCCAGTACTTC. Combining the CDR3 with reference TRBV7-2 and TRBJ2-5 gives the whole variable domain GAGVSQSPSNKVTEKGKDVELRCDPISGHTALYWYRQSLGQGLEFLIYFQGNSAPDKSGLPSDRFSAERTGGSVSTLTIQRTQQEDSAVYLCASSFDRAETQYFGPGTRLLVL.

The genes are TRBV5-1 and TRBJ2-2, with D possibly matching TRBD1 (5 bases). CDR3 size: 15 residues. The germline gives CDR1 SGHRS, CDR2 YFSETQ. V was cut by 0 bases and J by 0 bases, with 6 bases left in between. The CDR3 sequence is CASSLDRPNTGELFF. The DNA of the CDR3 is TGCGCCAGCAGCTTGGACAGGCCGAACACCGGGGAGCTGTTTTTT. Complete variable domain (other parts from reference TRBV5-1 and TRBJ2-2): KAGVTQTPRYLIKTRGQQVTLSCSPISGHRSVSWYQQTPGQGLQFLFEYFSETQRNKGNFPGRFSGRQFSNSRSEMNVSTLELGDSALYLCASSLDRPNTGELFFGEGSRLTVL.

The CDR3 region is CASRVGTDNSPLHF. The CDR3 coding sequence is TGCGCCAGCCGGGTCGGGACAGATAATTCACCCCTCCACTTT. The gene calls are TRBV5-1 and TRBJ1-6; TRBD1 matches 7 bases. The CDR3 has 14 amino acids. Germline CDR1 and CDR2: SGHRS and YFSETQ. Trimming at V came to 7 bases and at J to 5 bases, leaving 6 bases not matched to a gene.

The chain has TRBV7-9 and TRBJ1-1; TRBD1 aligns across 7 bases. CDR3 length: 12 residues. The trim removed 5 bases at V and 5 bases at J, leaving 2 bases unmatched. In germline, CDR1 is SEHNR, CDR2 FQNEAQ (reference sequence). CDR3 DNA sequence: TGTGCCAGCAGCGCACAGGGGACTGAAGCTTTCTTT. Translated: CASSAQGTEAFF.

The V call is TRBV29-1, the J call TRBJ1-5; tentative D call: TRBD1 (5 bases). Germline V gives CDR1 SQVTM, CDR2 ANQGSEA. Between the trimmed V and J ends, which lost 8 bases and 7 bases, there was a span of 15 bases. The CDR3 is made up of 12 amino acids. The DNA for the CDR3 is TGCAGCTCCAGGTGGGGGGAACAGCCCCAGCATTTT. Encoded protein: CSSRWGEQPQHF. Full variable domain (rest looked up from reference TRBV29-1 and TRBJ1-5): SAVISQKPSRDICQRGTSLTIQCQVDSQVTMMFWYRQQPGQSLTLIATANQGSEATYESGFVIDKFPISRPNLTFSTLTVSNMSPEDSSIYLCSSRWGEQPQHFGDGTRLSIL.

This clone was counted between two and nine times. V and J are TRBV29-1 and TRBJ2-2; D is perhaps TRBD1 (5 bases). This CDR3 is 13 amino acids long. V was shortened by 2 bases and J by 5 bases, with 9 bases between the two germline ends. CDR1 and CDR2 (germline): SQVTM, ANQGSEA. CDR3 amino acids: CSVERSGTGELFF. The CDR3 nucleotides read TGCAGCGTTGAAAGGTCAGGGACCGGGGAGCTGTTTTTT.

The rearrangement links TRBV6-5 to TRBJ2-5; 7 bases are a match to TRBD1. Unmatched junction bases numbered 12, after V lost 10 bases and J lost 4 bases. The germline V gene has CDR1 MNHEY and CDR2 SVGAGI. The CDR3 has 14 amino acids. The CDR3 coding sequence is TGTGCCACCAATTCGCCAACAGGGGCAGAGACCCAGTACTTC. Translated: CATNSPTGAETQYF.

The chain is built from TRBV20-1 and TRBJ1-2; D is undetermined. In germline, CDR1 is DFQATT, CDR2 SNEGSKA (reference sequence). The germline V and J ends were trimmed by 8 bases and 7 bases, with 8 bases remaining between them. The CDR3 consists of 9 residues. CDR3 coding DNA: TGCAGTCCTGGCGGTGGCTACACCTTC. The encoded protein is CSPGGGYTF.

This clone has only one observation. The J gene is TRBJ2-4, the V gene TRBV11-3; D gene ambiguous. There are 17 residues in the CDR3. The germline gives CDR1 SGHNT, CDR2 YENEEA. The V and J ends lost 3 bases and 0 bases respectively, with 15 bases between them. In nucleotides, the CDR3 is TGTGCCAGCAGCTTTATGTCCCTAGTCCCAGCCAAAAACATTCAGTACTTC. Protein product: CASSFMSLVPAKNIQYF.

The chain uses TRBV7-9 and TRBJ2-5, with unresolved D. The CDR3 extends over 11 amino acids. Trimming took off 5 bases at V and 9 bases at J, with 10 bases between the two ends. Germline V gene sequence: CDR1 SEHNR, CDR2 FQNEAQ (reference sequence). CDR3 DNA: TGTGCCAGCAGCATAGAGGATCCCCAGTACTTC. Translating it yields CASSIEDPQYF.

The chain employs TRBV30 and TRBJ1-3, with 7 positions matching TRBD1. V lost 7 bases to trimming and J lost 2 bases; unmatched junction nucleotides: 5. This CDR3 is 13 amino acids long. Germline V CDR1 and CDR2: GTSNPN, SVGIG (reference sequence). The CDR3 nucleotides read TGTGCCTACTCGACAGGGACTGGAAACACCATATATTTT. It is translated as CAYSTGTGNTIYF.

The rearrangement joins TRBV19 to TRBJ2-1; 13 bases are shared with TRBD2. The CDR3 contains 16 residues. Looked up from germline, CDR1 is LNHDA and CDR2 is SQIVND (reference sequence). V dropped 5 bases and J dropped 4; count of bases not matched to a gene: 5. The CDR3 DNA reads as TGTGCCAGTAGTCCCAGACTAGCGGGGGGTTACAATGAGCAGTTCTTC. This codes for CASSPRLAGGYNEQFF.

This clone was counted between two and nine times. The J gene is TRBJ2-1, the V gene TRBV19; 12 bases agree with TRBD1. Germline V gene sequence: CDR1 LNHDA, CDR2 SQIVND (reference sequence). The CDR3 is made up of 15 amino acids. V trimming: 5 bases; J trimming: 10 bases; junction bases outside the gene matches: 9. The DNA for the CDR3 is TGTGCCAGTAGTCGGGGACAGGGGGCTCTCGGAGAGCAGTTCTTC. It is translated as CASSRGQGALGEQFF.

This chain joins TRBV29-1 and TRBJ1-5; TRBD1 matches 12 bases. J lost 1 base, V lost 6 bases, and 7 bases had no gene match. CDR3 length equals 16 residues. Germline-derived CDR1 and CDR2 are SQVTM and ANQGSEA. DNA of the CDR3: TGCAGCGTAGCCGGGACAGGGGGCGGAAGCAATCAGCCCCAGCATTTT. Protein product: CSVAGTGGGSNQPQHF.

The chain joins TRBV29-1 to TRBJ1-2; D not certain. This CDR3 contains 12 residues. The V end lost 7 bases, the J end lost 1 base, and 10 bases lay between the germline ends. The germline gives CDR1 SQVTM, CDR2 ANQGSEA. The CDR3 sequence: CSAFTINYGYTF. CDR3 DNA: TGCAGCGCTTTTACCATTAACTATGGCTACACCTTC.

About this clone: Within the sample, other DNA sequences also encode this same CDR3. This chain uses TRBV2 with TRBJ2-6, with D possibly TRBD1 on 6 matching bases. Germline CDR1 reads SNHLY; CDR2 reads FYNNEI. The CDR3 runs to 15 residues. Trimming shortened V by 5 bases and J by 0 bases, and 8 bases separated the two germline ends. CDR3 in amino acids: CASSPQGSGANVLTF. The DNA for the CDR3 is TGTGCCAGCAGTCCACAGGGCTCTGGGGCCAACGTCCTGACTTTC.

J is TRBJ1-4 and V is TRBV30; D ambiguous. V was cut by 0 bases and J by 7 bases, with 3 bases left in between. The V gene's germline CDR1 is GTSNPN and CDR2 SVGIG (reference sequence). CDR3 size: 11 residues. The CDR3 loop reads CAWSVSEKLFF. CDR3 nucleotide sequence: TGTGCCTGGAGTGTGAGTGAAAAACTGTTTTTT. Filled out from reference TRBV30 and TRBJ1-4, the complete variable domain reads SQTIHQWPATLVQPVGSPLSLECTVEGTSNPNLYWYRQAAGRGLQLLFYSVGIGQISSEVPQNLSASRPQDRQFILSSKKLLLSDSGFYLCAWSVSEKLFFGSGTQLSVL.

Concerning this clone itself: Compared with germline, one end of the junction differs, possibly owing to a read error. This sequence joins TRBV2 and TRBJ1-2; possibly TRBD1 for D (5 bases). This CDR3 spans 15 amino acids. In germline, CDR1 is SNHLY, CDR2 FYNNEI. Here the CDR3 reads CAISEAGPRTYGYTF. For the CDR3, the DNA is TGTGCCATCAGTGAAGCGGGACCCCGGACCTATGGCTACACCTTC.

This sequence joins TRBV6-5 and TRBJ2-5, with a possible D match to TRBD2 (6 bases). The CDR3 is 15 amino acids. V was pared by 6 bases and J by 4 bases, with 18 bases between. Looked up from germline, CDR1 is MNHEY and CDR2 is SVGAGI. CDR3 nucleotides: TGTGCCAGCAGCCGGGGGACCAGAGGGCCAGAGACCCAGTACTTC. This codes for CASSRGTRGPETQYF.

This clone was recorded once. CDR3 nucleotides: TGCAGCCTCCGGGACAGGGCTCAAGAGACCCAGTACTTC. Residues: CSLRDRAQETQYF. This chain connects TRBV29-1 to TRBJ2-5, with TRBD1 identical over 9 bases. The V gene's germline CDR1 is SQVTM and CDR2 ANQGSEA. This CDR3 contains 13 residues. J was trimmed by 2 bases and V by 8 bases; bases with no gene match: 6. Full variable domain (outside the CDR3, taken from reference TRBV29-1 and TRBJ2-5): SAVISQKPSRDICQRGTSLTIQCQVDSQVTMMFWYRQQPGQSLTLIATANQGSEATYESGFVIDKFPISRPNLTFSTLTVSNMSPEDSSIYLCSLRDRAQETQYFGPGTRLLVL.

This clone was counted between two and nine times. The CDR3, as DNA: TGTGCCAGCAGCCCGCCCCGACTAGCGGGGGCCAATGAGCAGTTCTTC. Its translation is CASSPPRLAGANEQFF. The gene calls are TRBV7-6 and TRBJ2-1, with 12 bases aligning to TRBD2. The CDR3 contains 16 residues. With 5 bases clipped from V and 6 bases from J, the junction kept 8 bases outside the gene matches. CDR1 is SGHVS and CDR2 is FNYEAQ in the germline V gene.

There are a few counts of this clone. V usage is TRBV28 and J usage is TRBJ2-1, with TRBD2 identical over 7 bases. The trim removed 6 bases at V and 4 bases at J, leaving 9 bases unmatched. Per germline, CDR1 MDHEN and CDR2 SYDVKM. The CDR3 spans 15 residues. The CDR3 DNA follows: TGTGCCAGCAGCTTCCTTCGGGGAGGGTACAATGAGCAGTTCTTC. Amino acid sequence: CASSFLRGGYNEQFF.

The genes are TRBV5-1 and TRBJ2-5; D may correspond to TRBD1 or TRBD2 (5 bases each). The CDR3 totals 15 residues. CDR1 is SGHRS and CDR2 is YFSETQ in the germline V gene. Trimming took 0 bases from V and 2 from J, leaving 11 bases between them. The DNA for the CDR3 is TGCGCCAGCAGCTTGGGCCGGGGCAATCAAGAGACCCAGTACTTC. Translated: CASSLGRGNQETQYF.

This chain joins TRBV5-6 and TRBJ2-4; no clear D. Trimming took off 0 bases at V and 3 bases at J, with 13 bases between the two ends. The CDR3 contains 16 residues. Germline V gives CDR1 SGHDT, CDR2 YYEEEE. CDR3 bases: TGTGCCAGCAGCTTGGGTGCTCTTCGCGTCAAAAACATTCAGTACTTC. Its translation is CASSLGALRVKNIQYF. The complete variable domain, with remaining parts taken from reference TRBV5-6 and TRBJ2-4, reads DAGVTQSPTHLIKTRGQQVTLRCSPKSGHDTVSWYQQALGQGPQFIFQYYEEEERQRGNFPDRFSGHQFPNYSSELNVNALLLGDSALYLCASSLGALRVKNIQYFGAGTRLSVL.

This clone was recorded only once. The V and J genes are TRBV6-1 and TRBJ1-2, with D possibly matching TRBD1 (5 bases). Germline V lookup: CDR1 MNHNS, CDR2 SASEGT. V lost 6 bases and J 2 bases, leaving 13 bases between the germline ends. The CDR3 has 14 amino acids. The CDR3 reads CASRNRDRNYGYTF. The CDR3 DNA sequence: TGTGCCAGCAGAAACCGGGACCGAAACTATGGCTACACCTTC.

The chain employs TRBV7-2 and TRBJ2-1; D may be TRBD1 or TRBD2 (5 bases each). Trimming removed 4 bases at V and 1 base at J, with 5 bases between. This CDR3 is 13 amino acids long. CDR1 is SGHTA, CDR2 FQGNSA, per germline. CDR3 loop: CASSWGSYNEQFF. In DNA form, the CDR3 reads TGTGCCAGCAGCTGGGGGTCCTACAATGAGCAGTTCTTC.

V is TRBV25-1 and J is TRBJ2-5; TRBD1 matches at 9 bases. Trimming cost V 4 bases and J 3 bases; bases outside gene matches: 6. The CDR3 has 15 residues. CDR1 is MGHDK and CDR2 is SYGVNS in the germline V gene. The CDR3 DNA reads TGTGCCAGCAGTGTTCTCGGACAGGGGAAAGAGACCCAGTACTTC. This sequence encodes CASSVLGQGKETQYF.